These 2 T cell receptor beta chains were sequenced from one sample in a study of blood T cell repertoires in COVID-19. Libraries were prepared by immunoSEQ multiplex PCR; TCRdb keeps only in-frame clonotypes and omits some of them. Counted here are approximately 390,000 clones, 90% occurring once; the ten biggest clones make up about 7%. Source material: peripheral blood. These receptors were taken from a man aged 18 to 35 with active or convalescent COVID-19.

This chain uses TRBV12-3 or TRBV12-4 with TRBJ1-6; unclear D gene. V lost 3 bases to trimming and J lost 14 bases, with 14 bases between them. The CDR3 extends over 13 amino acids. The CDR3 is CASSFSNPLALHF. In DNA form, the CDR3 reads TGTGCCAGCAGTTTTAGTAACCCTCTGGCCCTCCACTTT.

The rearrangement links TRBV27 to TRBJ2-5, with D perhaps TRBD2 (7 bases). The CDR3 spans 15 residues. CDR1 is MNHEY and CDR2 is SMNVEV in the germline V gene (reference sequence). With 4 bases removed from V and 0 bases from J, the gap between germline ends came to 12 bases. The CDR3 nucleotides are TGTGCCAGCAGTTCCGGCGGGGGCCACCAAGAGACCCAGTACTTC. Amino acids: CASSSGGGHQETQYF.